Listed below are T cell receptor beta chains from one sample, sequenced in a study of CD8 T cells in Susac syndrome. TCRdb reanalysed the immunoSEQ multiplex PCR reads using MiXCR and keeps one entry per CDR3 protein. The sample lists 180,000 or so distinct CDR3 sequences; about 95% were seen once. Sequencing was done on a sample of CD4+ T cells from PBMCs. All receptors come from a human donor in good health. The CDR3 runs from the conserved cysteine through the conserved F or W. The order of the fields is clone size, J gene, V gene, D gene, CDR3 DNA, CDR3 protein. D genes are given only for firm matches. Part of the rows lack a size; the others show once, few, many or a class for expanded clones.

.	TRBJ2-1	TRBV14	.	TGTGCCAGCAGCCTAGAGCGGGCCACCTACAATGAGCAGTTCTTC	CASSLERATYNEQFF
.	TRBJ2-3	TRBV4-3	TRBD2	TGCGCCAGCAGCCATGATACTAGCGGGAGGGGAGATACGCAGTATTTT	CASSHDTSGRGDTQYF
.	TRBJ2-3	TRBV5-1	TRBD2	TGCGCCAGCAGCTTACTTGGGACTAGCGGTTCCACAGATACGCAGTATTTT	CASSLLGTSGSTDTQYF
few	TRBJ2-1	TRBV3-1	.	TGTGCCAGCAGCCAGACTCGATCGTTCAATGAGCAGTTCTTC	CASSQTRSFNEQFF
.	TRBJ2-1	TRBV27	.	TGTGCCAGCAGTTCACACAATGAGCAGTTCTTC	CASSSHNEQFF
once	TRBJ2-3	TRBV20-1	.	TGCAGTGTACGGGGGAGCCCAGATACGCAGTATTTT	CSVRGSPDTQYF
once	TRBJ2-3	TRBV30	TRBD1	TGTGCCTGGAGTACAGGGGAAGGAACAGATACGCAGTATTTT	CAWSTGEGTDTQYF
.	TRBJ1-2	TRBV5-4	TRBD1	TGTGCCAGCAGCGACGGACAGGGAAAAGTCGCCTACACCTTC	CASSDGQGKVAYTF
.	TRBJ2-7	TRBV11-1	.	TGTGCCAGCAGCTCCCAGGGAGGCGAGCAGTACTTC	CASSSQGGEQYF
.	TRBJ1-2	TRBV4-3	.	TGCGCCAGCAGCCCCATGATCGTGGGATCTGGCTACACCTTC	CASSPMIVGSGYTF
.	TRBJ1-1	TRBV29-1	TRBD1	TGCAGCGCGGACCGACAGGGCGGGAACACTGAAGCTTTCTTT	CSADRQGGNTEAFF
.	TRBJ2-1	TRBV7-8	TRBD2	TGTGCCAGCAGTGATTTGACTAGCGGGTCCAATGAGCAGTTCTTC	CASSDLTSGSNEQFF
.	TRBJ1-2	TRBV19	.	TGTGCCAGTAGTCCCCGGGGACGGTTGTATGGCTACACCTTC	CASSPRGRLYGYTF
.	TRBJ1-2	TRBV7-9	TRBD1	TGTGCCAGCAGCTTAGGGACAGGAAAGGGAGGCTACACCTTC	CASSLGTGKGGYTF
.	TRBJ2-5	TRBV29-1	.	TGCAGCGCTGGTATAGAGACCCAGTACTTC	CSAGIETQYF
few	TRBJ1-1	TRBV20-1	.	TGCAGTGCTAGGGGCGGGAACACTGAAGCTTTCTTT	CSARGGNTEAFF
.	TRBJ2-1	TRBV2	.	TGTGCCAGCAACCCCGGGACACAAAACAATGAGCAGTTCTTC	CASNPGTQNNEQFF
once	TRBJ2-5	TRBV7-2	.	TGTGCCAGCAGCTTTGGGCTCGAGACCCAGTACTTC	CASSFGLETQYF
.	TRBJ2-5	TRBV20-1	.	TGCAGTGCTAGGGAATACGGGACTGGCAAAGAGACCCAGTACTTC	CSAREYGTGKETQYF
.	TRBJ2-4	TRBV15	.	TGTGCCACCAGCAGACAGACCCTAAACATTCAGTACTTC	CATSRQTLNIQYF
.	TRBJ2-1	TRBV29-1	.	TGCAGCGTTCCTGGCCAGTACAATGAGCAGTTCTTC	CSVPGQYNEQFF
.	TRBJ2-1	TRBV5-4	.	TGTGCCAGCAGCTCCGACTATCGAATATACAATGAGCAGTTCTTC	CASSSDYRIYNEQFF
.	TRBJ2-7	TRBV15	.	TGTGCCACCAGCAGAGATTCGGCGCGGGAGCAGTACTTC	CATSRDSAREQYF
.	TRBJ2-3	TRBV30	.	TGTGCCTGGAGTGAAGGGGCAGATACGCAGTATTTT	CAWSEGADTQYF
.	TRBJ2-7	TRBV15	TRBD1	TGTGCCACCAGCAGAGCTGGGACAGCCACCTACGAGCAGTACTTC	CATSRAGTATYEQYF
.	TRBJ1-4	TRBV7-9	TRBD1	TGTGCCAGCAGCACGGACAGGGACGCTGAAAAACTGTTTTTT	CASSTDRDAEKLFF
.	TRBJ1-4	TRBV20-1	.	TGCAGTGCCCCAGACGTGGGGGAGTCTAATGAAAAACTGTTTTTT	CSAPDVGESNEKLFF
.	TRBJ2-5	TRBV6-6	.	TGTGCCAGCAGTTCCTCACAGGGCGCGACCCAGTACTTC	CASSSSQGATQYF